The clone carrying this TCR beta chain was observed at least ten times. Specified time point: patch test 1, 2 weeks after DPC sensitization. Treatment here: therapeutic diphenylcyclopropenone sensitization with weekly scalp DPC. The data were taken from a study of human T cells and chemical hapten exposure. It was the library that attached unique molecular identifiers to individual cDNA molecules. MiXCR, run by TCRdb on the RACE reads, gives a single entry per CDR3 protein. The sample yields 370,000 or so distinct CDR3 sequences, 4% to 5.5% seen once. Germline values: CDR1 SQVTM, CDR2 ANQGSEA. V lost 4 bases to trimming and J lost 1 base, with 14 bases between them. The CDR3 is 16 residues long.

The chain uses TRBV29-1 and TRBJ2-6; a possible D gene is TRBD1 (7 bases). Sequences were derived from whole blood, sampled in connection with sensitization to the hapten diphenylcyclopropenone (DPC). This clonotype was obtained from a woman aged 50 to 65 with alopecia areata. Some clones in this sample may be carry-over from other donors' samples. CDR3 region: CSVVEGARSGANVLTF. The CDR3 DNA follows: TGCAGCGTTGTGGAGGGGGCGCGGTCTGGGGCCAACGTCCTGACTTTC.